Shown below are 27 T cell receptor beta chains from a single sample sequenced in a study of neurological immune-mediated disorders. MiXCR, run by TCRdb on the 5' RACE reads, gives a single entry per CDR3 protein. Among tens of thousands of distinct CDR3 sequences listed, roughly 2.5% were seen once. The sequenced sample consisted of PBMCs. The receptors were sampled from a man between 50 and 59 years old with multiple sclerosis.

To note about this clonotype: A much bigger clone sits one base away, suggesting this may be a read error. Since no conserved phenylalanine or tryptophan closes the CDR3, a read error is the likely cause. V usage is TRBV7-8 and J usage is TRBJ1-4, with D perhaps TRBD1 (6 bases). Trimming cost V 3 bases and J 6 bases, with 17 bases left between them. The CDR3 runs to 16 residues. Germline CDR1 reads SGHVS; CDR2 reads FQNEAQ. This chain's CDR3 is CASSFGPGGADEKLFI. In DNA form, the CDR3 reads TGTGCCAGCAGCTTTGGGCCCGGGGGGGCCGATGAAAAACTGTTTATT.

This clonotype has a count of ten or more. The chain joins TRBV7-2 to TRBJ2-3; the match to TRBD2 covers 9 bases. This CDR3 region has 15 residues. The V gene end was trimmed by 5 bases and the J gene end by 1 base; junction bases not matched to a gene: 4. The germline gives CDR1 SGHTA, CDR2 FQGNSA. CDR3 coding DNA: TGTGCCAGCAGCCCTGCTAGCGGGGGCACAGATACGCAGTATTTT. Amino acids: CASSPASGGTDTQYF.

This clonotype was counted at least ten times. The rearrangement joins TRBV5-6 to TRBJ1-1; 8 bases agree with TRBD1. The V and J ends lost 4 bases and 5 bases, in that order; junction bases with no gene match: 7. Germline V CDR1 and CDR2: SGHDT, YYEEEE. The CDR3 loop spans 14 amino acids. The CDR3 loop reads CASSQLDRGTEAFF. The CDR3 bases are TGTGCCAGCAGCCAGCTCGACAGGGGAACTGAAGCTTTCTTT.

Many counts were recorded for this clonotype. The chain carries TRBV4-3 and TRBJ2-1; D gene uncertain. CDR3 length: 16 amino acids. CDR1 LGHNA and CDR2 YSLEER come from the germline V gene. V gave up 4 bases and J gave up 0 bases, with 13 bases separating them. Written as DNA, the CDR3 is TGCGCCAGCAGCCGGTCCATTGACGTCTCCTACAATGAGCAGTTCTTC. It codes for CASSRSIDVSYNEQFF.

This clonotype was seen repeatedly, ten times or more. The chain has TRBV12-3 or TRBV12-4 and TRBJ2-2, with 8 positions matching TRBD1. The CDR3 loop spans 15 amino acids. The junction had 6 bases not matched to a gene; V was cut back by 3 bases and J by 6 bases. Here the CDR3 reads CASSFGPTGAGELFF. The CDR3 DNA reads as TGTGCCAGCAGTTTTGGTCCGACAGGGGCCGGGGAGCTGTTTTTT.

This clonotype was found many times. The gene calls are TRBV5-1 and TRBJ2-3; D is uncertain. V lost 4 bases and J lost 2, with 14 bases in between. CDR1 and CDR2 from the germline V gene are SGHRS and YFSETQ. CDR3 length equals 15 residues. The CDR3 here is CASSPDSSSTDTQYF. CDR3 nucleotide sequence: TGCGCCAGCAGCCCCGACTCATCCTCCACAGATACGCAGTATTTT.

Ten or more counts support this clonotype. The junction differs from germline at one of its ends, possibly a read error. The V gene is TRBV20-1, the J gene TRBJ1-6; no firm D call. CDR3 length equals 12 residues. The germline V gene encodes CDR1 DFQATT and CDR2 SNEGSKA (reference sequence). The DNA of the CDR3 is TGCAGTGCTAGAGATACGGGGTCACCCCTCAACTTT. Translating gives CSARDTGSPLNF.

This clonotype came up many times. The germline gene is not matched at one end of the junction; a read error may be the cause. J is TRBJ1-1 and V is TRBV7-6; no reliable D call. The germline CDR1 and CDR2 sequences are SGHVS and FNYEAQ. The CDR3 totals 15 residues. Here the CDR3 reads CASSIATSQNTEAFF. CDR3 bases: TGTGCCAGCAGCATAGCGACGAGCCAGAACACTGAAGCTTTCTTT.

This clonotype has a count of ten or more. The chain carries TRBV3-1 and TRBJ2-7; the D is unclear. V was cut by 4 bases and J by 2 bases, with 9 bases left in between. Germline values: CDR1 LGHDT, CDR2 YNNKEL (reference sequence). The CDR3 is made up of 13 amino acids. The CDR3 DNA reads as TGTGCCAGCAGCCCCTCGATCACCTACGAGCAGTACTTC. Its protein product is CASSPSITYEQYF.

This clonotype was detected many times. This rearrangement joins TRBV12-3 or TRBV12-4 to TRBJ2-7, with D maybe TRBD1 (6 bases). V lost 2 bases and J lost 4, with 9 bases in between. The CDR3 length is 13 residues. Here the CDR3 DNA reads TGTGCCAGCAGTTTACACAGGGCTTACGAGCAGTACTTC. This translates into CASSLHRAYEQYF.

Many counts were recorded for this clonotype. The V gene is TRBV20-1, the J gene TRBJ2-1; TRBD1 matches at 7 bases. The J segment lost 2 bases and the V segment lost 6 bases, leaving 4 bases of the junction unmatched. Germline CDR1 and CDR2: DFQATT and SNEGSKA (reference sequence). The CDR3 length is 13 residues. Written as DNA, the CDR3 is TGCAGTGCCGCCGGGACAGCCTACAATGAGCAGTTCTTC. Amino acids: CSAAGTAYNEQFF.

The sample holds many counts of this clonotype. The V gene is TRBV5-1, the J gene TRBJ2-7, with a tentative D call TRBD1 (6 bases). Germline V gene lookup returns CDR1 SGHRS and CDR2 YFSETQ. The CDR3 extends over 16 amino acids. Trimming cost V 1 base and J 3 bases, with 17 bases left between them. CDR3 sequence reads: CASSLTEDSLGYEQYF. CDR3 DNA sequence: TGCGCCAGCAGCTTGACCGAGGACAGCCTCGGCTACGAGCAGTACTTC.

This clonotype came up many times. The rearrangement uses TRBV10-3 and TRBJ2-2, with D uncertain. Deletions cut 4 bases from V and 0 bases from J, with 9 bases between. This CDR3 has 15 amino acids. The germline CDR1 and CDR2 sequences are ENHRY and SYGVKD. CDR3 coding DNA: TGTGCCATCAGTGGTCTAGAAACGAACACCGGGGAGCTGTTTTTT. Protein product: CAISGLETNTGELFF.

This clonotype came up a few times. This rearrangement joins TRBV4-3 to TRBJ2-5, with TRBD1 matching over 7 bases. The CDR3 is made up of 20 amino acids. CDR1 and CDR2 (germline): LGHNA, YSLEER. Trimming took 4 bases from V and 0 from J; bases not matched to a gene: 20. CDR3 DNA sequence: TGCGCCAGCAGCCGATCCCTTGGGACAGCACGCGAAACTGACCAAGAGACCCAGTACTTC. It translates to CASSRSLGTARETDQETQYF.

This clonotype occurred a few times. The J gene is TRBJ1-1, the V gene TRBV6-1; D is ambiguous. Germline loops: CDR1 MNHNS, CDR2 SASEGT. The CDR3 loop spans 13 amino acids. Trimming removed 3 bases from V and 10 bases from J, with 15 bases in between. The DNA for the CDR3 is TGTGCCAGCAGTGACTTCCCCGAAGTGGGAGCTTTCTTT. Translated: CASSDFPEVGAFF.

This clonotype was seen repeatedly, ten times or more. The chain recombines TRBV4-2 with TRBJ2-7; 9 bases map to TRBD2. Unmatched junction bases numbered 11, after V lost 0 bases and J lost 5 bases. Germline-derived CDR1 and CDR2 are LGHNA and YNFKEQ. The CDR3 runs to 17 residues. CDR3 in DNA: TGTGCCAGCAGCCAAGATCTAGCACGGCGGGGGGGCAACGAGCAGTACTTC. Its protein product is CASSQDLARRGGNEQYF.

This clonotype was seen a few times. As DNA, the CDR3 is TGTGCCAGCAGTCCCGGGGGGCTGAACACTGAAGCTTTCTTT. Translating it yields CASSPGGLNTEAFF. This sequence joins TRBV13 and TRBJ1-1, with D possibly matching TRBD1 (6 bases). This CDR3 has 14 amino acids. V lost 6 bases, J lost 0 bases, and 11 bases lay in between. The germline gives CDR1 PRHDT, CDR2 FYEKMQ (reference sequence).

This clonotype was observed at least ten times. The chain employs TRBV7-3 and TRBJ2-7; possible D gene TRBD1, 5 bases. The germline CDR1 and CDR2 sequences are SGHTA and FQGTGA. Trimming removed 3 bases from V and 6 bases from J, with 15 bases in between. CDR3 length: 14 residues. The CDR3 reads CASSFGQGIGEQYF. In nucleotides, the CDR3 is TGTGCCAGCAGCTTTGGGCAGGGTATCGGCGAGCAGTACTTC.

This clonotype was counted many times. The CDR3 DNA follows: TGTGCCAGCAGTCCAGCGAACTCGGACAGGGAAGCTTTCTTT. Translating it yields CASSPANSDREAFF. The chain has TRBV6-2 or TRBV6-3 and TRBJ1-1; the match to TRBD1 covers 7 bases. The CDR3 spans 14 residues. The germline CDR1 and CDR2 sequences are MNHEY and SVGEGT. J lost 8 bases, V lost 5 bases, and 11 bases had no gene match.

The CDR3 is CASKGVGNQPQHF. The CDR3 nucleotides read TGCGCCAGCAAGGGAGTTGGCAATCAGCCCCAGCATTTT. The chain is built from TRBV10-1 and TRBJ1-5; no clear D gene. This CDR3 is 13 amino acids long. The V end lost 7 bases, the J end lost 2 bases, and 9 bases lay between the germline ends. Germline V gene data show CDR1 as WNHNN and CDR2 as SYGVQD (reference sequence).

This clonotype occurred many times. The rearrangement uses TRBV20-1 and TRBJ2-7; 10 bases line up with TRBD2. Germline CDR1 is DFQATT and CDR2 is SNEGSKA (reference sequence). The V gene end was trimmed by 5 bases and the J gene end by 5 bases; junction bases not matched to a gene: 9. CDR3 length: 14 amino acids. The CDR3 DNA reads TGCAGTGCTTCCCGGACTAGCGGCGTCCACGAGCAGTACTTC. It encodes CSASRTSGVHEQYF.

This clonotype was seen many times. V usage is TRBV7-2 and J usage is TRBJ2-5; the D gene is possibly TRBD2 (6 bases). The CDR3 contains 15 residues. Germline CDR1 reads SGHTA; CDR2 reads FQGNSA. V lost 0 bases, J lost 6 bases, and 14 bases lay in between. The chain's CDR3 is CASSLAWQGGKTQYF. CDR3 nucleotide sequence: TGTGCCAGCAGCTTAGCATGGCAGGGAGGAAAGACCCAGTACTTC.

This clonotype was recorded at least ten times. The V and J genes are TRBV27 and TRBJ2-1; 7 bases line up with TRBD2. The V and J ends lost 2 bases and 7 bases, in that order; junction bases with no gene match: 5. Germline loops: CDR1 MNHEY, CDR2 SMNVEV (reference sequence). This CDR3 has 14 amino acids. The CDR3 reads CASSLRQGGNEQFF. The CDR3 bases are TGTGCCAGCAGTTTACGGCAGGGAGGGAATGAGCAGTTCTTC.

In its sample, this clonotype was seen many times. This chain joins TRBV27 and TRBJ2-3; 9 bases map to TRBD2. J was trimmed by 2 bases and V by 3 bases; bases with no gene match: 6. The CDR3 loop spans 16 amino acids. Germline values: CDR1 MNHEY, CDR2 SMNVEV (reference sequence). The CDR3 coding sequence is TGTGCCAGCAGTTTGGTAGCGGGGGCCATCACAGATACGCAGTATTTT. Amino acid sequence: CASSLVAGAITDTQYF.

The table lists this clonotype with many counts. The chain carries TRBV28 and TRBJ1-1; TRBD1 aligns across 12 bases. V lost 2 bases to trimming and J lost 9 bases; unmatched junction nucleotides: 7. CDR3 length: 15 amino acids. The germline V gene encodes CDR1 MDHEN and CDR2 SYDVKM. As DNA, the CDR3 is TGTGCCAGCAGTTTAACCGGGACAGGGGGCGGGCAAGCTTTCTTT. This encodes CASSLTGTGGGQAFF.

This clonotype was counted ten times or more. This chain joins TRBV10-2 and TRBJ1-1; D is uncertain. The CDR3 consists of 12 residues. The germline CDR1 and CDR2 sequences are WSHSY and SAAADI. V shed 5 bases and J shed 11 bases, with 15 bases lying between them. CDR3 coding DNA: TGCGCCAGCAGTCCCGATCAGAGGAGGGCTTTCTTT. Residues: CASSPDQRRAFF.

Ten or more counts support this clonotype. In nucleotides, the CDR3 is TGTGCCAGCAGTTACTCGAATAAACCGACTTGGCCACCCCTCCACTTT. Translating it yields CASSYSNKPTWPPLHF. The V and J genes are TRBV6-2 or TRBV6-3 and TRBJ1-6; no clear D gene. V lost 0 bases and J lost 11, with 17 bases in between. The germline V gene has CDR1 MNHEY and CDR2 SVGEGT. The CDR3 runs 16 residues.